This TCR beta chain is drawn from a study of cytomegalovirus exposure and HLA in healthy donors. Sampled while nominally healthy, donors likely had unrecorded immune exposures. Remarks on this clone: Its antigen is unidentified.

The PCR was carried out with 60 Vbeta primers and 13 Jbeta primers. Generated by immunoSEQ multiplex PCR, the TCRdb table keeps only in-frame clones and is missing some. The sample has about 130,000 clones, less than 85% seen once. Germline V gene lookup returns CDR1 SGDLS and CDR2 YYNGEE. The V and J ends lost 0 bases and 2 bases, in that order; junction bases with no gene match: 5. CDR3 length: 16 amino acids. The study, taken as a whole, reports: In a later analysis, at a false discovery rate of 0.05, under 20,000 TCR beta sequences were associated with HLA alleles. Some TCR beta chains (over 150 of them) were listed as cytomegalovirus-associated. Most subjects had HLA-A and HLA-B alleles reportedly predicted accurately by TCR beta sequences.

The sample taken for sequencing was PBMCs. The source of this sequence is a man aged 18 to 29 in good health and CMV-seropositive. The chain links TRBV9 to TRBJ2-7; 10 bases fit TRBD1. DNA of the CDR3: TGTGCCAGCAGCGTAGTTGACAGGGGGCATCCCTACGAGCAGTACTTC. It translates to CASSVVDRGHPYEQYF.